This T cell receptor (beta chain) was recorded in a study of T cell responses to AZD1222 COVID-19 vaccine (dated by TCRdb to the early 2020s). Broadly, across the study: A total of 233 trial participants underwent TCR sequencing, of whom some 200 had received two doses of AZD1222 and about 26 had received two doses of the MenACWY control vaccine. Enrollment into the trials was organized by age into subgroups of 18-55, 56-69 and 70-plus years, and those subgroups contained approximately 160, 26 and 62 TCR-sequenced participants, respectively.

As concerns this clone: The antigen this receptor binds is unknown. No clone much larger than this one lies a single base away; base qualities are absent.

This sample's time point label indicates: about 28 days (+/-7) after the second vaccine dose. The sample's treatment or condition label is to be understood as: meningococcal conjugate vaccine given as trial control. Samples from vaccinated people were obtained from the UK trials COV001 and COV002, which included a single-blind randomized controlled phase 2/3 trial of AZD1222 (ChAdOx1 nCoV-19) in healthy adults. Trial participant PBMC samples were collected at day 0 and day 28 after the second dose for TCRbeta chain sequencing. The CDR3 regions of human TCRbeta chains were analyzed by immunosequencing. The source study handled its data this way. Repertoire TCRs were matched against a reference library of SARS-CoV-2-specific TCRs generated with the MIRA antigen-specificity platform. Breadth was defined as the fraction of unique TCRs that were SARS-CoV-2-associated. Depth was defined as the fraction of total T cells that were SARS-CoV-2-associated. Using the MIRA data, each spike-specific TCR was mapped to the spike region that the TCR reacts to and placed in a CD4 or CD8 class. Log10-transformed breadth and depth values were compared by one-way ANOVA with Sidak's multiple comparisons tests. Sourced from immuneACCESS, this table was stored by TCRdb with only in-frame sequences that have V and J called. A share of the clones is absent; for the studies checked, an unresolved V gene accounts for under half, and the remainder has no known explanation. The V and J calls and the clone size are those of that table, but D and trimming were determined from the DNA. The sample table holds roughly 190,000 clones, of which roughly nine tenths were seen once. Of the sample, around 3.6% is held by the ten largest clones.

Study-wide findings and limitations: After two AZD1222 doses, spike-specific TCR breadth and depth were significantly higher than at day 0 and than in MenACWY recipients. The 56-69-year group was small, and its depth increase did not reach significance, likely because of low power. Because no day 14 peak-response samples were available, the repertoires could be characterized only after the peak T cell response. Reportedly, almost half of the unique spike-specific TCRs recognized epitopes lying outside the regions that are mutated in the B.1.351 and B.1.1.7 variants. Only five or six AZD1222 recipients were SARS-CoV-2 seropositive at baseline, limiting conclusions about previously exposed vaccinees. Participants were mostly white British, with more females than males. The authors suggested clonal diversity may have been underestimated. Vaccine-associated CD4 TCRs spanned the whole spike protein, with dominant responses in regions 160-218 and 743-854.

V is reduced by 4 bases and J by 4 bases, leaving a spacing of 10 bases between them. Measured from the cysteine to the phenylalanine, the CDR3 is 13 residues long. The CDR3 DNA has 39 bases and is translated from base 1. The CDR1 and CDR2 encoded by the germline V gene (reference sequence) are MNHEY and SMNVEV. The TCR was taken from an adult who received the MenACWY meningococcal vaccine as a control. The material was peripheral blood, obtained 28 days after the second dose of the MenACWY control vaccine. The sequence links TRBV27 to TRBJ2-5; the D gene is perhaps TRBD1 or TRBD2, each of them matching over 5 bases. The DNA sequence is given as TGTGCCAGCAGTTCAGGGACCCGAGAGACCCAGTACTTC. This translates into CASSSGTRETQYF.